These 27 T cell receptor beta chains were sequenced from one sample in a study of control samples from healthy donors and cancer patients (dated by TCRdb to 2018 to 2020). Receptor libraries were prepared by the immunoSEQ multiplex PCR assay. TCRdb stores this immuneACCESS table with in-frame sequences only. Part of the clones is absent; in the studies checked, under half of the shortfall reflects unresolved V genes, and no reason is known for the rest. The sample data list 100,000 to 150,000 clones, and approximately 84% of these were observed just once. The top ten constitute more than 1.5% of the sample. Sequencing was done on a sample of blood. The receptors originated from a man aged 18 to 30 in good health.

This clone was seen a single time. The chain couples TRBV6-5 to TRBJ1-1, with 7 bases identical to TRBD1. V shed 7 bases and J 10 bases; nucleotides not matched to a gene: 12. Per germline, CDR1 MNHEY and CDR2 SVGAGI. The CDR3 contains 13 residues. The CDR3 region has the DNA TGTGCCAGCAAACAGAGGGCACAGGGGAGAGCTTTCTTT. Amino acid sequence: CASKQRAQGRAFF.

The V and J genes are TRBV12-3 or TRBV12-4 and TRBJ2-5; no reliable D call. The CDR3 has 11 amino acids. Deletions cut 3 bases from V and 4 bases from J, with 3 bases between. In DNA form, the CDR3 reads TGTGCCAGCAGTTTTCGAGAGACCCAGTACTTC. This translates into CASSFRETQYF.

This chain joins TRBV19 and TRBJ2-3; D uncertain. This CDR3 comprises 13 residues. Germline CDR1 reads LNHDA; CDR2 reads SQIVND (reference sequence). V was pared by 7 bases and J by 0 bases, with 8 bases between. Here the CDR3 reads CASTAVSTDTQYF. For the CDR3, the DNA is TGTGCCAGTACCGCGGTCAGCACAGATACGCAGTATTTT.

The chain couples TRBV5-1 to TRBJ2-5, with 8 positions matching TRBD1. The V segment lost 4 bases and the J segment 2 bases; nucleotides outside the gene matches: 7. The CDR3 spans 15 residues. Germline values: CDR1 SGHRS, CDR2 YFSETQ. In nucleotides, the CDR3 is TGCGCCAGCAGCGACGGACAGGGAAAACAAGAGACCCAGTACTTC. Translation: CASSDGQGKQETQYF. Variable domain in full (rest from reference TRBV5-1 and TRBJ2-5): KAGVTQTPRYLIKTRGQQVTLSCSPISGHRSVSWYQQTPGQGLQFLFEYFSETQRNKGNFPGRFSGRQFSNSRSEMNVSTLELGDSALYLCASSDGQGKQETQYFGPGTRLLVL.

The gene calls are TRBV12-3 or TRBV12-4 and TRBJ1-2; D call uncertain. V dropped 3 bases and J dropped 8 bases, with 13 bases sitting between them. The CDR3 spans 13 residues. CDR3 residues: CASSFMPLGGYTF. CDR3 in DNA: TGTGCCAGCAGTTTTATGCCCCTGGGCGGCTACACCTTC.

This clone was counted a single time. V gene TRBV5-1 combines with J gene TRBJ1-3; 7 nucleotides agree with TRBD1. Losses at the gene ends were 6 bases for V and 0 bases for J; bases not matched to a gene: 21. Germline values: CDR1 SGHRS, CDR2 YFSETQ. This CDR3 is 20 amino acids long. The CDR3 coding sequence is TGCGCCAGCAAAAAGACAGAACTGGGGACAGCTTTTTTCTCTGGAAACACCATATATTTT. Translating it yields CASKKTELGTAFFSGNTIYF.

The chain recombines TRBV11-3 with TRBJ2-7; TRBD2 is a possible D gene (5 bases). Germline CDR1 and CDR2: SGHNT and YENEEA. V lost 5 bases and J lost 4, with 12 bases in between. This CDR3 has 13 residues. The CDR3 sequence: CASSRGEAYEQYF. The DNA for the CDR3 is TGTGCCAGCAGCCGGGGTGAAGCTTACGAGCAGTACTTC.

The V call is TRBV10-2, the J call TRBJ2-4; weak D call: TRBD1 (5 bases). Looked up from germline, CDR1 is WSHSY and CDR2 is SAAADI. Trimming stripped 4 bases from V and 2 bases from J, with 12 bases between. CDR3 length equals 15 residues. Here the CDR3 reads CASSVYRSPKNIQYF. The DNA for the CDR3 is TGCGCCAGCAGTGTCTACAGGTCCCCCAAAAACATTCAGTACTTC.

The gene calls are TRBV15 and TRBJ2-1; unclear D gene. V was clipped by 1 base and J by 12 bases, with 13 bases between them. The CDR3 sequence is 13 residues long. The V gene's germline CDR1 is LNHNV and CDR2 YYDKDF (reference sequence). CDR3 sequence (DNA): TGTGCCACCAGCAGAGGCATTGGGGTAGGGCAGTTCTTC. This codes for CATSRGIGVGQFF.

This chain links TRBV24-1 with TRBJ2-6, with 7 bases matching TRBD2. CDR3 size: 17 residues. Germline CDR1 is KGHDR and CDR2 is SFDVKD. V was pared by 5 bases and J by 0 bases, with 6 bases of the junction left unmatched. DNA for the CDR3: TGTGCCACCAGTGCCGGGGAGGGGCGCTCTGGGGCCAACGTCCTGACTTTC. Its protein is CATSAGEGRSGANVLTF.

This CDR3 is CASSEIVRAASEQYF. The CDR3 nucleotides are TGTGCCAGCAGTGAAATTGTCAGGGCCGCCTCCGAGCAGTACTTC. J is TRBJ2-7 and V is TRBV6-1; possibly TRBD1 for D (5 bases). The CDR3 runs to 15 residues. Germline-derived CDR1 and CDR2 are MNHNS and SASEGT. V was shortened by 2 bases and J by 6 bases, with 17 bases between the two germline ends.

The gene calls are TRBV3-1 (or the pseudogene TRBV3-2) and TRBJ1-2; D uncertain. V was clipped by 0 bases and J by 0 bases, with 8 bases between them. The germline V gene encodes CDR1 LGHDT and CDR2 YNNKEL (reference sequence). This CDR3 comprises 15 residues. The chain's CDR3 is CASSQEIRTNYGYTF. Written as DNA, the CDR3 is TGTGCCAGCAGCCAAGAGATCAGGACTAACTATGGCTACACCTTC.

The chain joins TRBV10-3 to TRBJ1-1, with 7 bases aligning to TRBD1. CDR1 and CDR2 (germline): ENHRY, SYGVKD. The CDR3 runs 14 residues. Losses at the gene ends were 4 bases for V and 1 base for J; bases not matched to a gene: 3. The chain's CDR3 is CAISAGQQNTEAFF. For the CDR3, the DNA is TGTGCCATCAGTGCGGGACAGCAGAACACTGAAGCTTTCTTT.

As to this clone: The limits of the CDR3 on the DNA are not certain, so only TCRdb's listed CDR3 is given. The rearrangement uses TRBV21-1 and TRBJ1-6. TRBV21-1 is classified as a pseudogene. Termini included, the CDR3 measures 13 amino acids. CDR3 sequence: CASHWALGSPLHF.

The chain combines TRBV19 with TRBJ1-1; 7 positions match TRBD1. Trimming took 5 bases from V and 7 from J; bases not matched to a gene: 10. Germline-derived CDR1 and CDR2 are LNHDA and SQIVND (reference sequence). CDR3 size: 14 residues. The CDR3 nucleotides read TGTGCCAGTAGTCCCCGACAGGGACTTGGTGAAGCTTTCTTT. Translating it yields CASSPRQGLGEAFF.

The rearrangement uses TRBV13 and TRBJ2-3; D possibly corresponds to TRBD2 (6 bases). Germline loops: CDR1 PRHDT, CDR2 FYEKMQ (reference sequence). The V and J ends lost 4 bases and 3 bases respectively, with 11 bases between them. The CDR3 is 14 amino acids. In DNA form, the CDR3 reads TGTGCCAGCAGCTCGGAGGGCAGGACAGATACGCAGTATTTT. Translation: CASSSEGRTDTQYF.

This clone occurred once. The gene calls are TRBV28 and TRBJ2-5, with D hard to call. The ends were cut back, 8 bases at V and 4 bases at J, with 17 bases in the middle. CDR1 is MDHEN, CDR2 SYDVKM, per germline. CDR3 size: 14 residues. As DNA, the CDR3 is TGTGCCAGCTTGGAGATAGTGAAACGAGAGACCCAGTACTTC. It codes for CASLEIVKRETQYF.

The CDR3 region has the DNA TGTGCCAGCAGCCAAGCTCTGGGCGGGAGGTTGGTTAATGAGCAGTTCTTC. Translating gives CASSQALGGRLVNEQFF. This chain connects TRBV4-2 to TRBJ2-1; 8 nucleotides line up with TRBD2. After removal of 1 base from V and 7 bases from J, the junction contained 12 bases not matched to a gene. Germline V lookup: CDR1 LGHNA, CDR2 YNFKEQ. The CDR3 spans 17 residues.

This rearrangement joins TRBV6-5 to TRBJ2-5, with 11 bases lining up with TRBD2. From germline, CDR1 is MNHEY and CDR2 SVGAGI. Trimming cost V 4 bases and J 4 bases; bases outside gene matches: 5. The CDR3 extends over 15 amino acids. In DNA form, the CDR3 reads TGTGCCAGCAGTTCCCTGACTAGCGGGATAGAGACCCAGTACTTC. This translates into CASSSLTSGIETQYF.

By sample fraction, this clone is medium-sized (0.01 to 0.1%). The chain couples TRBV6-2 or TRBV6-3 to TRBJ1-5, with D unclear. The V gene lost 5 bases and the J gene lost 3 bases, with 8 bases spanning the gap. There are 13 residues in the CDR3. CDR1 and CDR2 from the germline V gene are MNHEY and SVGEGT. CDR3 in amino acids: CASSTGNNQPQHF. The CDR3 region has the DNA TGTGCCAGCAGTACGGGGAACAATCAGCCCCAGCATTTT.

DNA of the CDR3: TGTGCCAGCAGCCAACAGGGTCCAAGTTCGACAGATACGCAGTATTTT. Residues: CASSQQGPSSTDTQYF. The genes are TRBV7-8 and TRBJ2-3, with D possibly matching TRBD1 (6 bases). Germline V gene data show CDR1 as SGHVS and CDR2 as FQNEAQ. V was shortened by 5 bases and J by 3 bases, with 18 bases between the two germline ends. The CDR3 has 16 amino acids.

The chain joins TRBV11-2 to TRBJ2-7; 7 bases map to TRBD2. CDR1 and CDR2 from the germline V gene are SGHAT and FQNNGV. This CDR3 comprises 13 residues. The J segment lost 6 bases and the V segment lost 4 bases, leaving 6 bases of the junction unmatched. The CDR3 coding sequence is TGTGCCAGCAGCTCTAGCGGCGGCTTCGAGCAGTACTTC. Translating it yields CASSSSGGFEQYF.

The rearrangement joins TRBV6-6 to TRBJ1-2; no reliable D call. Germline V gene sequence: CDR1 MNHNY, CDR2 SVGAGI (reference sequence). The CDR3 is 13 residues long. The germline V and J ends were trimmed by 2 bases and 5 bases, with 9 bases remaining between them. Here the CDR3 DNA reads TGTGCCAGCAGTTACGTCCAGTTTTATGGCTACACCTTC. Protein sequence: CASSYVQFYGYTF.

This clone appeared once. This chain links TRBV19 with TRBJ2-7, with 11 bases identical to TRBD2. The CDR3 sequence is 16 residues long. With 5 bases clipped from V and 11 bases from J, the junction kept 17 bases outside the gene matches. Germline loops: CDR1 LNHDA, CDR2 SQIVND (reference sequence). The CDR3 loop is CASSATSGRGLRVEYF. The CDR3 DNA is TGTGCCAGTAGTGCCACTAGCGGGAGAGGTCTACGAGTGGAGTACTTC.

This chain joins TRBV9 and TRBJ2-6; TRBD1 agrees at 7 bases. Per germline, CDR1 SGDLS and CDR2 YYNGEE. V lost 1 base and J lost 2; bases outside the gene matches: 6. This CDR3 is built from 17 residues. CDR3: CASSVPRTGTGANVLTF. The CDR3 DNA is TGTGCCAGCAGCGTACCAAGGACAGGTACTGGGGCCAACGTCCTGACTTTC.

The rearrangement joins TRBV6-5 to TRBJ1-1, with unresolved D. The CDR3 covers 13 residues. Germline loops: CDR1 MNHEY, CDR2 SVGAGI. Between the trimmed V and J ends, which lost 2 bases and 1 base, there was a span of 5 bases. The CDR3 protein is CASSYMENTEAFF. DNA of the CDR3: TGTGCCAGCAGTTACATGGAGAACACTGAAGCTTTCTTT.

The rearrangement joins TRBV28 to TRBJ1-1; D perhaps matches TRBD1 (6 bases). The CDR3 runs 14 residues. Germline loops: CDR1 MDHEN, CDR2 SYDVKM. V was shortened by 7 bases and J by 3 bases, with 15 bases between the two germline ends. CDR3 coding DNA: TGTGCCAGCAACGGGGTCAGGGGAGACACTGAAGCTTTCTTT. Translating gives CASNGVRGDTEAFF.